The present entry profiles one TCR beta chain with its context. The record originates from a study of blood T cell repertoires in COVID-19. Overall study: From T cells, B-cell-depleted T cells, or PBMCs came the material, which was cDNA or gDNA.

Per the original data handling: The authors estimated nucleated cell counts from reference gene primer amplification. Generated by immunoSEQ multiplex PCR, the TCRdb table keeps only in-frame clones and is missing some. The D gene and trimming were derived from the DNA, and the V and J assignments and clone size from that table. The sample lists over 60,000 clones; 82% were seen once. V dropped 2 bases and J dropped 2 bases, with 8 bases sitting between them. The CDR3 sequence is 14 residues long. The germline gives CDR1 SGHTA, CDR2 FQGNSA. The chain has TRBV7-2 and TRBJ2-3; D unresolved. The clonotype was recovered from a woman older than 75 with acute or convalescent COVID-19. Sequencing used peripheral blood. DNA for the CDR3: TGTGCCAGCAGCTTAAAACTGCTCACAGATACGCAGTATTTT. Amino acids: CASSLKLLTDTQYF.